This T cell receptor beta chain emerged from a study of OX40 agonist ivuxolimab in advanced cancers. This CDR3 contains 16 residues. Trimming shortened V by 0 bases and J by 6 bases, and 15 bases separated the two germline ends. Germline assignment: CDR1 PRHDT and CDR2 FYEKMQ (reference sequence). In the case of this clone: Its antigen remains unidentified.

The study sampled blood at baseline, cycle 4 day 1, and cycle 7 day 1. Profiling relied on immunoSEQ multiplex PCR, and the TCRdb table lists in-frame clones only, not all of them. Here the sample spans tens of thousands of clones, 92% being singletons. Findings and caveats of the study: CD4+ and CD8+ blood T cells expanded clonally by week 6 at 0.1 to 3.0 mg/kg. Expanded clones tended on average to be more numerous among CD8+ T cells than CD4+. Specificity for antigen went undetermined in the expanded peripheral T cells.

V gene TRBV13 combines with J gene TRBJ1-5; tentatively, D is TRBD1 (6 bases). The specimen comprised CD4+ or CD8+ T cells sorted from blood, sampled in a trial of the OX40 agonist ivuxolimab. This sequence was found in an adult with an advanced solid tumor such as melanoma, head and neck, liver or kidney cancer. DNA of the CDR3: TGTGCCAGCAGCTTAGGCGGCGCAGGGGCTGTTCAGCCCCAGCATTTT. Its translation is CASSLGGAGAVQPQHF.